Listed below are T cell receptor beta chains from one sample, sequenced in a study of blood T cell repertoires in COVID-19. Generated by immunoSEQ multiplex PCR, the TCRdb table keeps only in-frame clones and is missing some. Here the sample spans fewer than 90,000 clones, roughly 86% being singletons. Source material: peripheral blood. The receptors come from a man aged 70-80 years with acute or convalescent COVID-19. The CDR3 runs from the conserved cysteine through the conserved F or W. The D gene is left open where the match is weak. Only part of the rows carry a size: once, few, many, or a class if the clone is expanded.

clone size	J gene	D gene	V gene	CDR3 protein	CDR3 DNA
few	TRBJ2-2	-	TRBV29-1	CSAQIVAGSPTGELFF	TGCAGCGCCCAAATCGTTGCAGGCTCCCCCACCGGGGAGCTGTTTTTT
-	TRBJ1-5	TRBD1	TRBV5-8	CASSWGTGGDQPQHF	TGTGCCAGCAGCTGGGGCACAGGGGGCGATCAGCCCCAGCATTTT
-	TRBJ2-7	-	TRBV12-3/TRBV12-4	CASTTARTYEQYF	TGTGCCAGCACGACAGCCAGGACCTACGAGCAGTACTTC
-	TRBJ2-3	TRBD2	TRBV19	CASSIRASGKNTQYF	TGTGCCAGTAGTATAAGGGCTAGCGGGAAGAATACGCAGTATTTT
-	TRBJ1-5	-	TRBV7-8	CASTDPGQPQHF	TGTGCCAGCACAGATCCAGGTCAGCCCCAGCATTTT
few	TRBJ1-1	-	TRBV11-2	CASSLGPKGTEAFF	TGTGCCAGCAGCTTAGGGCCCAAGGGGACTGAAGCTTTCTTT
-	TRBJ1-4	TRBD1	TRBV28	CASSPGQLVGKLFF	TGTGCCAGCAGCCCGGGACAGCTTGTCGGAAAACTGTTTTTT
-	TRBJ1-5	TRBD1	TRBV9	CASSPGTGVGNQPQHF	TGTGCCAGCAGCCCAGGGACAGGCGTGGGCAATCAGCCCCAGCATTTT
-	TRBJ1-6	TRBD1	TRBV9	CASSARTGGRSPLHF	TGTGCCAGCAGCGCCAGGACAGGGGGCAGGTCACCCCTCCACTTT
-	TRBJ2-7	TRBD1	TRBV27	CASSSWTGLSEQYF	TGTGCCAGCAGTTCCTGGACAGGTCTTAGCGAGCAGTACTTC
few	TRBJ1-4	-	TRBV4-1	CASSQSEVREKLFF	TGCGCCAGCAGCCAATCGGAGGTTAGGGAAAAACTGTTTTTT
-	TRBJ2-7	-	TRBV4-1	CASSQDSGSVGRYEQYF	TGCGCCAGCAGCCAAGATTCAGGGTCGGTGGGGCGATACGAGCAGTACTTC
-	TRBJ2-7	TRBD1	TRBV28	CASSSTGVVGEQYF	TGTGCCAGCAGTTCCACAGGGGTAGTGGGCGAGCAGTACTTC
-	TRBJ1-2	TRBD1	TRBV6-5	CASSTGTGKTYTF	TGTGCCAGCAGTACCGGGACAGGCAAAACCTACACCTTC
-	TRBJ1-1	-	TRBV18	CASSPPDMNTEAFF	TGTGCCAGCTCACCACCAGACATGAACACTGAAGCTTTCTTT
-	TRBJ1-1	-	TRBV7-9	CASTSSGRGTEAFF	TGTGCCAGCACCTCCAGTGGGCGAGGGACTGAAGCTTTCTTT
-	TRBJ2-3	TRBD1	TRBV5-1	CASSSTGERQYF	TGCGCCAGCAGCTCGACAGGGGAGAGGCAGTATTTT
-	TRBJ1-5	-	TRBV3-1/TRBV3-2	CASSQGSGQPQHF	TGTGCCAGCAGCCAAGGATCAGGGCAGCCCCAGCATTTT
-	TRBJ2-4	TRBD1	TRBV7-2	CASSWGQGLAKNIQYF	TGTGCCAGCAGCTGGGGACAGGGCCTAGCCAAAAACATTCAGTACTTC
-	TRBJ2-7	TRBD2	TRBV3-1/TRBV3-2	CASSQGGSGEQYF	TGTGCCAGCAGCCAGGGCGGGAGTGGCGAGCAGTACTTC
-	TRBJ1-1	-	TRBV5-5	CASSFRLNLEAFF	TGTGCCAGCAGCTTCAGACTAAATCTGGAGGCTTTCTTT
few	TRBJ2-2	TRBD1	TRBV7-9	CASSRQDREGGELFF	TGTGCCAGCAGCCGACAAGACAGGGAAGGCGGGGAGCTGTTTTTT
-	TRBJ1-5	-	TRBV11-2	CASSLFGGDDQPQHF	TGTGCCAGCAGCTTATTCGGAGGGGATGATCAGCCCCAGCATTTT
-	TRBJ2-3	TRBD1	TRBV6-5	CASRTGTGGPDTQYF	TGTGCCAGCAGGACAGGGACAGGGGGCCCAGATACGCAGTATTTT
-	TRBJ2-1	TRBD2	TRBV2	CASSTSSGRGNEQFF	TGTGCCAGCAGCACCTCTAGCGGGAGGGGGAATGAGCAGTTCTTC
-	TRBJ2-3	TRBD2	TRBV5-1	CASSLGLAGGTSTDTQYF	TGCGCCAGCAGCTTGGGCCTAGCGGGGGGTACTAGCACAGATACGCAGTATTTT
-	TRBJ2-1	-	TRBV7-9	CASSLGDYYNEQFF	TGTGCCAGCAGCTTAGGAGACTATTACAATGAGCAGTTCTTC
-	TRBJ2-7	-	TRBV18	CASSRREAYEQYF	TGTGCCAGCTCACGGCGGGAAGCCTACGAGCAGTACTTC
-	TRBJ1-1	TRBD1	TRBV19	CASSIATTGGITEAFF	TGTGCCAGTAGTATAGCTACGACAGGGGGCATCACTGAAGCTTTCTTT
-	TRBJ1-5	TRBD1	TRBV7-2	CASSYRQGVEGQPQHF	TGTGCCAGCAGCTATAGACAGGGGGTGGAAGGTCAGCCCCAGCATTTT
-	TRBJ2-3	TRBD1	TRBV3-1/TRBV3-2	CASSRQGARSDTQYF	TGTGCCAGCAGCCGACAGGGGGCAAGGTCAGATACGCAGTATTTT
-	TRBJ2-2	TRBD1	TRBV2	CASRDRAAAGELFF	TGTGCCAGCAGGGACAGGGCCGCGGCCGGGGAGCTGTTTTTT
-	TRBJ2-1	TRBD1	TRBV2	CASSEPGQGAYNEQFF	TGTGCCAGCAGTGAACCCGGACAGGGAGCGTACAATGAGCAGTTCTTC
-	TRBJ1-2	TRBD1	TRBV27	CASSSRQGYGYTF	TGTGCCAGCAGTTCCCGACAGGGCTATGGCTACACCTTC
-	TRBJ1-1	-	TRBV7-2	CASSLGTVLRTAEAFF	TGTGCCAGCAGCTTAGGGACGGTCCTCAGGACAGCTGAAGCTTTCTTT
-	TRBJ2-2	-	TRBV5-4	CASGATVLGELFF	TGTGCCAGCGGGGCAACGGTTCTCGGGGAGCTGTTTTTT
-	TRBJ1-6	-	TRBV5-4	CASSLGPGKTPLHF	TGTGCCAGCAGCTTGGGTCCGGGGAAGACACCCCTCCACTTT
-	TRBJ2-1	TRBD2	TRBV5-1	CASSERQRERSEQFF	TGCGCCAGCAGCGAAAGACAGCGGGAGCGTAGTGAGCAGTTCTTC
-	TRBJ2-7	TRBD2	TRBV11-2	CASSLAGGPYEQYF	TGTGCCAGCAGCTTAGCGGGAGGGCCCTACGAGCAGTACTTC
once	TRBJ1-3	-	TRBV19	CASSIDHGSGNTIYF	TGTGCCAGTAGTATAGACCACGGCTCTGGAAACACCATATATTTT
-	TRBJ1-4	TRBD1	TRBV2	CAGQGDKVEKLFF	TGTGCCGGACAGGGAGATAAGGTTGAAAAACTGTTTTTT
-	TRBJ1-6	-	TRBV2	CASSETPSVAVNSPLHF	TGTGCCAGCAGTGAAACCCCCTCCGTGGCAGTCAATTCACCCCTCCACTTT
-	TRBJ2-3	-	TRBV29-1	CSAPGQGGADTQYF	TGCAGCGCTCCCGGCCAGGGGGGAGCAGATACGCAGTATTTT
few	TRBJ2-7	TRBD1	TRBV10-1	CASSPGTGIGIHEQYF	TGCGCCAGCAGTCCCGGGACAGGGATCGGAATCCACGAGCAGTACTTC
-	TRBJ1-1	-	TRBV5-1	CASSRSGLLNTEAFF	TGCGCCAGCAGTAGAAGCGGACTCTTGAACACTGAAGCTTTCTTT
-	TRBJ2-1	-	TRBV18	CASSPGGGSYNEQFF	TGTGCCAGCTCACCGGGGGGCGGGAGTTACAATGAGCAGTTCTTC
-	TRBJ2-1	-	TRBV5-6	CASSFTVSARWDEQFF	TGTGCCAGCAGCTTTACGGTTAGCGCCCGATGGGATGAGCAGTTCTTC
-	TRBJ1-2	-	TRBV5-1	CASSLGRDTYGGYTF	TGCGCCAGCAGCTTGGGCCGGGACACTTATGGCGGCTACACCTTC
-	TRBJ2-2	TRBD1	TRBV7-9	CASSFSGQGGGELFF	TGTGCCAGCAGCTTCTCGGGACAGGGAGGCGGGGAGCTGTTTTTT
-	TRBJ2-1	TRBD2	TRBV12-5	CASGRTSGGHSYNEQFF	TGTGCTAGTGGTCGGACTAGCGGGGGGCACTCCTACAATGAGCAGTTCTTC
-	TRBJ1-2	TRBD1	TRBV28	CASSQTGLVNGYTF	TGTGCCAGCAGTCAGACAGGGTTGGTGAATGGCTACACCTTC
-	TRBJ1-1	-	TRBV6-5	CASSLRQVNTEAFF	TGTGCCAGCAGCCTTAGACAGGTGAACACTGAAGCTTTCTTT
-	TRBJ2-3	-	TRBV18	CASSPQRDPSTDTQYF	TGTGCCAGCTCACCACAGAGGGATCCCAGCACAGATACGCAGTATTTT
-	TRBJ1-1	-	TRBV29-1	CSVANRENTEAFF	TGCAGCGTTGCGAACAGGGAGAACACTGAAGCTTTCTTT
-	TRBJ2-1	TRBD2	TRBV25-1	CASSRSTSGVTEQFF	TGTGCCAGCAGCCGATCGACTAGCGGGGTTACAGAGCAGTTCTTC
-	TRBJ2-1	-	TRBV28	CASYSPSSYNEQFF	TGTGCCAGCTATAGCCCAAGCTCCTACAATGAGCAGTTCTTC
-	TRBJ2-7	-	TRBV9	CASSVDSGTTYEQYF	TGTGCCAGCAGCGTAGACTCGGGAACTACCTACGAGCAGTACTTC
-	TRBJ2-7	TRBD1	TRBV11-2	CASSPDGTGNEQYF	TGTGCCAGCAGCCCCGACGGGACAGGGAACGAGCAGTACTTC
-	TRBJ1-1	-	TRBV5-4	CASSLGGANTEAFF	TGTGCCAGCAGCTTGGGAGGCGCGAACACTGAAGCTTTCTTT